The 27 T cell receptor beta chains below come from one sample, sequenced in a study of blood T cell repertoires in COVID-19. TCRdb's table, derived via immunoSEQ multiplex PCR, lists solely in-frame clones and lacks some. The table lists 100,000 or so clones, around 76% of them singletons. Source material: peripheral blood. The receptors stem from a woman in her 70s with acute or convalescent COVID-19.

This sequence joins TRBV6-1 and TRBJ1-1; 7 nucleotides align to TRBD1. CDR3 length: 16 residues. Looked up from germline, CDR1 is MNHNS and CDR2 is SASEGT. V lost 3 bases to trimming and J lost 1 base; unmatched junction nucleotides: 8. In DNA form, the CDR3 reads TGTGCCAGCAGTGACTATTCCAGGGACAGGAACACTGAAGCTTTCTTT. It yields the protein CASSDYSRDRNTEAFF.

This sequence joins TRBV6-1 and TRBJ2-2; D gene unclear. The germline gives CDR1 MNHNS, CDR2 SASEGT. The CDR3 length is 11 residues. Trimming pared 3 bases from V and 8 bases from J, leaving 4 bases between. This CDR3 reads CASSELGELFF. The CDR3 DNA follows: TGTGCCAGCAGTGAGTTAGGGGAGCTGTTTTTT.

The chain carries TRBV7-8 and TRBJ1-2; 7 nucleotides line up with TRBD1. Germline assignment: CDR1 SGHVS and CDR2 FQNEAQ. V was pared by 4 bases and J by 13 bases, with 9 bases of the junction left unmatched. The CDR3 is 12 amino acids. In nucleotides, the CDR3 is TGTGCCAGCAGCTCACCACGGACAGGATTCACCTTC. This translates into CASSSPRTGFTF.

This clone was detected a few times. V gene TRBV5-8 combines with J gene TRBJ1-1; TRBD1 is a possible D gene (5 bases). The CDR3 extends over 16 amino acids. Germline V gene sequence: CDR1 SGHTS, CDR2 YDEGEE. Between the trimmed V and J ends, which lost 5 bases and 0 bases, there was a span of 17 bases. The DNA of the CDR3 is TGTGCCAGCAGATCTGTGAAGGAAGGGGTGAACACTGAAGCTTTCTTT. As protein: CASRSVKEGVNTEAFF.

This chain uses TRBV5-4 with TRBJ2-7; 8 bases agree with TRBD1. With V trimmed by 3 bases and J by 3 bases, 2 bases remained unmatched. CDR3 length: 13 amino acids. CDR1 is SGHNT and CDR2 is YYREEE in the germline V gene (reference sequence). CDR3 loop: CASSSGTGYEQYF. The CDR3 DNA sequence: TGTGCCAGCAGCTCTGGGACAGGCTACGAGCAGTACTTC.

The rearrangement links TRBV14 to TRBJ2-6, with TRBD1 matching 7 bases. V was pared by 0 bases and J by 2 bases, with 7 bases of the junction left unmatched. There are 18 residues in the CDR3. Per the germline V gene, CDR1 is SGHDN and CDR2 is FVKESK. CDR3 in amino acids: CASSQDSNRGTGANVLTF. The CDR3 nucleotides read TGTGCCAGCAGCCAAGATAGCAACAGGGGCACTGGGGCCAACGTCCTGACTTTC. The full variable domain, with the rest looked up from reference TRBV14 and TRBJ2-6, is EAGVTQFPSHSVIEKGQTVTLRCDPISGHDNLYWYRRVMGKEIKFLLHFVKESKQDESGMPNNRFLAERTGGTYSTLKVQPAELEDSGVYFCASSQDSNRGTGANVLTFGAGSRLTVL.

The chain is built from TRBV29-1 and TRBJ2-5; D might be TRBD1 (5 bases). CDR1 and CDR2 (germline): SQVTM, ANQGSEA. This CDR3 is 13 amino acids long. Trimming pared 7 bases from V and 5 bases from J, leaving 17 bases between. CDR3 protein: CSALGQGGETQYF. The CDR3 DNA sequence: TGCAGCGCCCTGGGGCAGGGTGGCGAGACCCAGTACTTC.

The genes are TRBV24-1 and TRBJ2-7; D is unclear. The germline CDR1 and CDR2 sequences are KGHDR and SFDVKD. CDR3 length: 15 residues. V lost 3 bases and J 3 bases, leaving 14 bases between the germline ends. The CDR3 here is CATSDVNSPLYEQYF. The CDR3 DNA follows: TGTGCCACCAGTGATGTAAATTCCCCTCTCTACGAGCAGTACTTC.

The CDR3 here is CSVGPPQGSIETQYF. In DNA, the CDR3 is TGCAGCGTTGGCCCCCCCCAGGGTTCCATAGAGACCCAGTACTTC. The genes are TRBV29-1 and TRBJ2-5; a possible D gene is TRBD1 (5 bases). Trimming removed 4 bases from V and 4 bases from J, with 19 bases in between. CDR1 is SQVTM, CDR2 ANQGSEA, per germline. The CDR3 extends over 15 amino acids. The full variable domain, completed using reference TRBV29-1 and TRBJ2-5, is SAVISQKPSRDICQRGTSLTIQCQVDSQVTMMFWYRQQPGQSLTLIATANQGSEATYESGFVIDKFPISRPNLTFSTLTVSNMSPEDSSIYLCSVGPPQGSIETQYFGPGTRLLVL.

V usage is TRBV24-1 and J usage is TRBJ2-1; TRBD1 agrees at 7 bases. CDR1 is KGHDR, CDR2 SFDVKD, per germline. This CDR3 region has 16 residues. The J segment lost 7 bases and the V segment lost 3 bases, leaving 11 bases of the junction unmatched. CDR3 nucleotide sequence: TGTGCCACCAGTGATGGCAACAGGGGTGGAAAAAATGAGCAGTTCTTC. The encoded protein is CATSDGNRGGKNEQFF.

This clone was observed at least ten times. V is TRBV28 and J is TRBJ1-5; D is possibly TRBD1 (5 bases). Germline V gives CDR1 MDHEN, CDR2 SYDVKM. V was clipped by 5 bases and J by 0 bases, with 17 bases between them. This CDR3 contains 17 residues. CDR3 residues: CASSPPPRVRSNQPQHF. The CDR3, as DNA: TGTGCCAGCAGTCCCCCCCCCAGGGTGCGTAGCAATCAGCCCCAGCATTTT.

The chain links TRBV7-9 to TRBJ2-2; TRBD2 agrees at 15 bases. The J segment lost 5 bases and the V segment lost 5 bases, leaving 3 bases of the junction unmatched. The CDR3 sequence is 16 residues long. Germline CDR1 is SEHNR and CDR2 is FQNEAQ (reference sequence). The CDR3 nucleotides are TGTGCCAGCAGCGGACTAGCGGGGGGGCCTACCGGGGAGCTGTTTTTT. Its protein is CASSGLAGGPTGELFF.

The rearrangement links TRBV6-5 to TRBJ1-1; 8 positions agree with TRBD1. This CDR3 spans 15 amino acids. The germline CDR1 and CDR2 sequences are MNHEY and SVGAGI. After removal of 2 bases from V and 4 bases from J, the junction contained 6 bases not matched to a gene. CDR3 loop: CASSYAPTGGTEAFF. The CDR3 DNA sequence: TGTGCCAGCAGTTACGCCCCTACAGGGGGCACTGAAGCTTTCTTT.

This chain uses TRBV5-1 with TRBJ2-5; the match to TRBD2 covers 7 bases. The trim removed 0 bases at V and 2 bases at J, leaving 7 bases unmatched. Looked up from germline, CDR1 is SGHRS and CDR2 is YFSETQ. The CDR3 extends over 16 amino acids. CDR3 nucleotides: TGCGCCAGCAGCTTGGATGGGGGGGTTATACAAGAGACCCAGTACTTC. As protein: CASSLDGGVIQETQYF.

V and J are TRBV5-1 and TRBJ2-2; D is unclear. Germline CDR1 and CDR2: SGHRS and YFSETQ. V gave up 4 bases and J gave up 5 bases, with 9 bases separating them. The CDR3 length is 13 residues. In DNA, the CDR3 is TGCGCCAGCAGCCGAAGAGAGACCGGGGAGCTGTTTTTT. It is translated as CASSRRETGELFF.

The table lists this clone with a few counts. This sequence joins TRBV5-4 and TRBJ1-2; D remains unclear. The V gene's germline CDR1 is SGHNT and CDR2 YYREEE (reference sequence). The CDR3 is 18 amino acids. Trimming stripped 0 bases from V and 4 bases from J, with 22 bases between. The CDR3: CASSLGGGQATMRYGYTF. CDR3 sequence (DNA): TGTGCCAGCAGCTTGGGGGGAGGCCAGGCAACGATGCGCTATGGCTACACCTTC.

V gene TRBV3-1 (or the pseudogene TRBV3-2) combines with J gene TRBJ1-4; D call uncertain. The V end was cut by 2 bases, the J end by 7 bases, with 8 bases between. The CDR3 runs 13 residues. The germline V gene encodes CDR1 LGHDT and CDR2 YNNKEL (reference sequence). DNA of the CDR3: TGTGCCAGCAGCCAATCGAGTGGTGAAAAACTGTTTTTT. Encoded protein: CASSQSSGEKLFF.

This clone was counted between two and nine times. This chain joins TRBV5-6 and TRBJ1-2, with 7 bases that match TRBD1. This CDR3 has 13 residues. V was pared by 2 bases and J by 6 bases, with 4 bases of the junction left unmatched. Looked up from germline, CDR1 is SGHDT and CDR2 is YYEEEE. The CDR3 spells CASSLYRGHGYTF. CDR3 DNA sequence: TGTGCCAGCAGCTTATACAGGGGTCATGGCTACACCTTC.

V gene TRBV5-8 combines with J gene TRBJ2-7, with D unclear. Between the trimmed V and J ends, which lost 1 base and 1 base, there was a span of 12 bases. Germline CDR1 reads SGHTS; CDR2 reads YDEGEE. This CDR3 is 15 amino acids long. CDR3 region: CASSLLGQLSYEQYF. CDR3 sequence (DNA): TGTGCCAGCAGCTTGCTGGGCCAGTTATCCTACGAGCAGTACTTC.

The CDR3 reads CASNSTGTFIPEQYF. CDR3 nucleotides: TGCGCCAGCAACTCTACCGGGACTTTTATTCCCGAGCAGTACTTC. The gene calls are TRBV23-1 and TRBJ2-7, with a possible D match to TRBD2 (6 bases). TRBV23-1 is identified as an open reading frame with a role that is uncertain. V lost 7 bases and J 6 bases, leaving 22 bases between the germline ends. CDR3 length equals 15 residues.

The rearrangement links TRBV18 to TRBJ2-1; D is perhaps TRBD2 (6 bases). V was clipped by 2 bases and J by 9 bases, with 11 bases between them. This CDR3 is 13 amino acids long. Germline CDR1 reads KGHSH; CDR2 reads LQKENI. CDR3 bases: TGTGCCAGCTCACCAACTCAGGGAGGTGAGCAGTTCTTC. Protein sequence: CASSPTQGGEQFF.

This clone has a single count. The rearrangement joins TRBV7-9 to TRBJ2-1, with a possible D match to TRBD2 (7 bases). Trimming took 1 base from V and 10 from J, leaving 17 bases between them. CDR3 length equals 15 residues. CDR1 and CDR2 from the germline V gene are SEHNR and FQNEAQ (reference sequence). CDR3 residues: CASSLGLAGVEEQFF. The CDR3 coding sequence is TGTGCCAGCAGCTTAGGACTAGCAGGGGTGGAGGAGCAGTTCTTC.

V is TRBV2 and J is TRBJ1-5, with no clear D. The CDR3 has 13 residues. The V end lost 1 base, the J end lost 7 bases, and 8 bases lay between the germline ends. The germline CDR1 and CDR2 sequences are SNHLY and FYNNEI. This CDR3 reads CASSEEIAQPQHF. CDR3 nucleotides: TGTGCCAGCAGTGAAGAGATAGCCCAGCCCCAGCATTTT.

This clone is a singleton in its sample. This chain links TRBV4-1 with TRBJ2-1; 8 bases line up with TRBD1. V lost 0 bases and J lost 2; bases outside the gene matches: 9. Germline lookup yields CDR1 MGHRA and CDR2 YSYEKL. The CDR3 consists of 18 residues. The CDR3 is CASSQDRFGQGPYNEQFF. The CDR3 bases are TGCGCCAGCAGCCAAGATCGTTTCGGACAGGGACCCTACAATGAGCAGTTCTTC.

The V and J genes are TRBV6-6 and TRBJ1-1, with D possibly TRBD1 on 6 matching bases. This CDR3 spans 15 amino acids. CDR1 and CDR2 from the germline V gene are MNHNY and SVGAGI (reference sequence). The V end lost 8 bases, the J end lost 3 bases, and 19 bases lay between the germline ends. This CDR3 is CASLDKGEWDTEAFF. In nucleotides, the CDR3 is TGTGCCAGCTTGGACAAGGGGGAATGGGACACTGAAGCTTTCTTT.

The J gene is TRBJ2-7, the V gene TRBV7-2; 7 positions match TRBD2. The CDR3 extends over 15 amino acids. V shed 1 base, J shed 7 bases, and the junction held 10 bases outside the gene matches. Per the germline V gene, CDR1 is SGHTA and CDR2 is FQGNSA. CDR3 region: CASSLVHRAGREQYF. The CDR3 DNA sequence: TGTGCCAGCAGCTTAGTGCACCGAGCGGGGAGGGAGCAGTACTTC.

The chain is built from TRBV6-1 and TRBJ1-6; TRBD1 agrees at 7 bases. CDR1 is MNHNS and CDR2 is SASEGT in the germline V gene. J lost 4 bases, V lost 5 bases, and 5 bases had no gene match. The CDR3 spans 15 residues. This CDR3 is CASSIDRAYNSPLHF. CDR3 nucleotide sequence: TGTGCCAGCAGTATTGACAGGGCGTATAATTCACCCCTCCACTTT.